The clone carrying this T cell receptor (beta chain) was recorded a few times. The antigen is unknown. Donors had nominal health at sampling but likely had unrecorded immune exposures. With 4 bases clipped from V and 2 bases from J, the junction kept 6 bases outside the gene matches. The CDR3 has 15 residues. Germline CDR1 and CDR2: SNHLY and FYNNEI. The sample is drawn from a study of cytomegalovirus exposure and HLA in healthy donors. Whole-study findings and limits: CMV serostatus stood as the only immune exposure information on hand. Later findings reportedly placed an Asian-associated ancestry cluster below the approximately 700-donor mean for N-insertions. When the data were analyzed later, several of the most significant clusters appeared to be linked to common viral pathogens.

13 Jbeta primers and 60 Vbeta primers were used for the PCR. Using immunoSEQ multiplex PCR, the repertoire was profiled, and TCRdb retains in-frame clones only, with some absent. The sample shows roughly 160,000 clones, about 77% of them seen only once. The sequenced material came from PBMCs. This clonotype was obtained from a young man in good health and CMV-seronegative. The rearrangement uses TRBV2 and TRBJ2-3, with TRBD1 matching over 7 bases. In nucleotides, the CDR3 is TGTGCCAGCAGTGGGGTGGGACAGTACACAGATACGCAGTATTTT. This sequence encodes CASSGVGQYTDTQYF.